These T cell receptor beta chains were read from a single sample in a study of T cells in localized non-small cell lung cancer. This table comes from immunoSEQ multiplex PCR, and its TCRdb copy is limited to in-frame clones, with some not included. The sample consists of roughly 25,000 clones, approximately 87% of them appearing once. The material sequenced was PBMCs, taken before any cancer treatment. These receptors originate from a man aged 40-75 years with stage II lung adenocarcinoma. Both conserved end residues are part of each CDR3. The order of the fields is CDR3 protein, CDR3 DNA, D gene, CDR3 length, clone size, V gene, J gene. D genes are given only for firm matches. Rows may omit the clone size; those that give it use once, few, many or a size class.

CDR3aa: CASSGGVAGTDTQYF
CDR3nt: TGTGCCAGTAGTGGAGGGGTAGCGGGCACAGATACGCAGTATTTT
d_gene: NA
len: 15
abundance: NA
v_gene: TRBV19
j_gene: TRBJ2-3

CDR3aa: CASSVPQGSSYEQYF
CDR3nt: TGTGCCAGCAGCGTGCCCCAGGGTAGCTCCTACGAGCAGTACTTC
d_gene: NA
len: 15
abundance: NA
v_gene: TRBV7-2
j_gene: TRBJ2-7

CDR3aa: CASSFAGGPQETQYF
CDR3nt: TGCGCCAGCAGCTTCGCGGGGGGGCCTCAAGAGACCCAGTACTTC
d_gene: TRBD2
len: 15
abundance: NA
v_gene: TRBV5-1
j_gene: TRBJ2-5

CDR3aa: CASSGTGFNQPQHF
CDR3nt: TGTGCCAGTAGTGGGACAGGGTTCAATCAGCCCCAGCATTTT
d_gene: TRBD1
len: 14
abundance: NA
v_gene: TRBV19
j_gene: TRBJ1-5

CDR3aa: CASSGMRLQTGELFF
CDR3nt: TGTGCCAGCAGTGGGATGAGGCTACAAACCGGGGAGCTGTTTTTT
d_gene: NA
len: 15
abundance: NA
v_gene: TRBV2
j_gene: TRBJ2-2

CDR3aa: CASRWGLASTDTQYF
CDR3nt: TGTGCCAGCAGATGGGGACTAGCGTCCACAGATACGCAGTATTTT
d_gene: TRBD2
len: 15
abundance: NA
v_gene: TRBV7-8
j_gene: TRBJ2-3

CDR3aa: CASSPLAGRVQYF
CDR3nt: TGTGCCAGCAGCCCGTTAGCGGGACGGGTGCAGTACTTC
d_gene: TRBD2
len: 13
abundance: NA
v_gene: TRBV28
j_gene: TRBJ2-7

CDR3aa: CACGSGLSYNEQFF
CDR3nt: TGTGCCTGCGGTAGCGGCCTCTCCTACAATGAGCAGTTCTTC
d_gene: NA
len: 14
abundance: NA
v_gene: TRBV30
j_gene: TRBJ2-1

CDR3aa: CASRGGGTDTQYF
CDR3nt: TGTGCCAGCAGGGGCGGGGGGACAGATACGCAGTATTTT
d_gene: TRBD2
len: 13
abundance: once
v_gene: TRBV28
j_gene: TRBJ2-3

CDR3aa: CAISESTVGGAQYF
CDR3nt: TGTGCCATCAGTGAGTCTACGGTCGGTGGGGCCCAGTACTTC
d_gene: NA
len: 14
abundance: once
v_gene: TRBV10-3
j_gene: TRBJ2-5

CDR3aa: CSVAPVTGDGNTIYF
CDR3nt: TGCAGCGTTGCCCCCGTGACAGGGGATGGAAACACCATATATTTT
d_gene: TRBD1
len: 15
abundance: NA
v_gene: TRBV29-1
j_gene: TRBJ1-3

CDR3aa: CATSDPPGLTGANVLTF
CDR3nt: TGTGCCACCAGCGATCCCCCGGGGCTAACTGGGGCCAACGTCCTGACTTTC
d_gene: NA
len: 17
abundance: NA
v_gene: TRBV15
j_gene: TRBJ2-6

CDR3aa: CASIDRRGASDEQFF
CDR3nt: TGTGCCAGCATTGATAGGCGGGGGGCGTCAGATGAGCAGTTCTTC
d_gene: TRBD2
len: 15
abundance: NA
v_gene: TRBV6-6
j_gene: TRBJ2-1

CDR3aa: CASSLEGRQGTEAFF
CDR3nt: TGTGCCAGCAGCTTAGAAGGTCGACAGGGGACTGAAGCTTTCTTT
d_gene: TRBD1
len: 15
abundance: NA
v_gene: TRBV11-2
j_gene: TRBJ1-1

CDR3aa: CASSPGTTSGGELFF
CDR3nt: TGTGCCAGCAGCCCGGGGACTACCTCCGGCGGGGAGCTGTTTTTT
d_gene: TRBD2
len: 15
abundance: few
v_gene: TRBV9
j_gene: TRBJ2-2

CDR3aa: CASSSITLGLAGGGETQYF
CDR3nt: TGTGCCAGCAGTTCGATCACCTTGGGACTAGCGGGGGGAGGGGAGACCCAGTACTTC
d_gene: TRBD2
len: 19
abundance: NA
v_gene: TRBV27
j_gene: TRBJ2-5

CDR3aa: CASSETVRQYF
CDR3nt: TGTGCCAGCAGTGAAACTGTTCGGCAGTACTTC
d_gene: NA
len: 11
abundance: NA
v_gene: TRBV6-5
j_gene: TRBJ2-7

CDR3aa: CASSPGGGETQYF
CDR3nt: TGTGCCAGCTCACCAGGGGGCGGAGAGACCCAGTACTTC
d_gene: NA
len: 13
abundance: once
v_gene: TRBV18
j_gene: TRBJ2-5

CDR3aa: CASKARTGVETQYF
CDR3nt: TGCGCCAGTAAGGCTAGGACAGGGGTAGAGACCCAGTACTTC
d_gene: TRBD1
len: 14
abundance: NA
v_gene: TRBV5-1
j_gene: TRBJ2-5

CDR3aa: CASSPPGRGNEQYF
CDR3nt: TGTGCCAGCAGCCCGCCCGGGAGGGGTAACGAGCAGTACTTC
d_gene: TRBD2
len: 14
abundance: NA
v_gene: TRBV7-2
j_gene: TRBJ2-7

CDR3aa: CSVELDEAKNIQYF
CDR3nt: TGCAGCGTTGAACTAGACGAAGCCAAAAACATTCAGTACTTC
d_gene: NA
len: 14
abundance: NA
v_gene: TRBV29-1
j_gene: TRBJ2-4

CDR3aa: CASSVPDRKRGYTF
CDR3nt: TGTGCCAGTAGTGTACCGGACAGGAAGAGGGGCTACACCTTC
d_gene: TRBD1
len: 14
abundance: NA
v_gene: TRBV19
j_gene: TRBJ1-2

CDR3aa: CASSETVEGTGELFF
CDR3nt: TGTGCCAGCAGTGAAACAGTGGAAGGCACCGGGGAGCTGTTTTTT
d_gene: NA
len: 15
abundance: NA
v_gene: TRBV2
j_gene: TRBJ2-2

CDR3aa: CASSEQGSSYEQYF
CDR3nt: TGTGCCAGCAGCGAACAGGGGTCCTCCTACGAGCAGTACTTC
d_gene: TRBD1
len: 14
abundance: NA
v_gene: TRBV7-2
j_gene: TRBJ2-7

CDR3aa: CSAGYGTQYF
CDR3nt: TGCAGTGCTGGCTACGGTACGCAGTATTTT
d_gene: NA
len: 10
abundance: NA
v_gene: TRBV20-1
j_gene: TRBJ2-3